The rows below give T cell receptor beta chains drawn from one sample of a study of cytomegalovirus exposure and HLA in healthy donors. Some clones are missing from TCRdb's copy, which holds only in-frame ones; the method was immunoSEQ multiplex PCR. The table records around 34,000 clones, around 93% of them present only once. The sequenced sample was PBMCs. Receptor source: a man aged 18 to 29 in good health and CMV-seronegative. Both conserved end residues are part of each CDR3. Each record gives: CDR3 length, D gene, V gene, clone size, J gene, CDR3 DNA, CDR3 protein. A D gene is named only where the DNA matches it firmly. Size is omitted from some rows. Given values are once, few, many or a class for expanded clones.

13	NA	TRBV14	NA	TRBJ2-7	TGTGCCAGCAGCCAGTGGGGGGGCGTTGAGCAGTACTTC	CASSQWGGVEQYF
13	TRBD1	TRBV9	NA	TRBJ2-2	TGTGCCAGCAGCGTAGCTTCTGGGACAGGGCTGTTTTTT	CASSVASGTGLFF
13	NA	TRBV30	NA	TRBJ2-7	TGTGCCTGGAGACAGAGGGGACTCTACGAGCAGTACTTC	CAWRQRGLYEQYF
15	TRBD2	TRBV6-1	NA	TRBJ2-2	TGTGCCAGCAGTGCAAGCGGGGGGGACACCGGGGAGCTGTTTTTT	CASSASGGDTGELFF
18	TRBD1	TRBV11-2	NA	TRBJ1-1	TGTGCCAGCAGCTTAGGTAGAGGGACAGGGAGGTATAACACTGAAGCTTTCTTT	CASSLGRGTGRYNTEAFF
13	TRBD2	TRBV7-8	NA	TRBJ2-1	TGTGCCAGCAGCTCGACTAGCACGAGAAGCGGGTTCTTC	CASSSTSTRSGFF
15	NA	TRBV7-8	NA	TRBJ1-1	TGTGCCAGCAGCTTAGCCGCAGGGTTGAACACTGAAGCTTTCTTT	CASSLAAGLNTEAFF
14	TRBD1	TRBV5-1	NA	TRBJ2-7	TGCGCCAGCAGCCCGCAGGGGGTGGGGAACGAGCAGTACTTC	CASSPQGVGNEQYF
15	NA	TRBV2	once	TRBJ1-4	TGTGCCAGCAGCCCCTCAGGGGTTAATAATGAAAAACTGTTTTTT	CASSPSGVNNEKLFF
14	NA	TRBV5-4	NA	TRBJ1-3	TGTGCCAGCAGCTTGGGAGGGACGACAGGTACCATATATTTT	CASSLGGTTGTIYF
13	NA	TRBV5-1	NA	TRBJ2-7	TGCGCCAGCAGCGAGACAGTCTCCTACGAGCAGTACTTC	CASSETVSYEQYF
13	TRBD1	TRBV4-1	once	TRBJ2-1	TGCGCCAGCAGCCAACCAAGGGGACAGGAGCAGTTCTTC	CASSQPRGQEQFF
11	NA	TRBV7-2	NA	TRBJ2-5	TGTGCCAGCAGCGAACTGGAGACCCAGTACTTC	CASSELETQYF
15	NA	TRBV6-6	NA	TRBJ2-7	TGTGCCAGCAGTTACGGAGGCGGGGGCAGGGACGAGCAGTACTTC	CASSYGGGGRDEQYF
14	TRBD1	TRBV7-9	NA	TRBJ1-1	TGTGCCAGCAGCGACGGACAGGGGGCTCCTGAAGCTTTCTTT	CASSDGQGAPEAFF
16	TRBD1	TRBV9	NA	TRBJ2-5	TGTGCCAGCAGTGTCGATATGGGGACAGGGCCGGAGGCCCAGTACTTC	CASSVDMGTGPEAQYF
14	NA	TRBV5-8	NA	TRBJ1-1	TGTGCCAGCAGGCTGCTAATCGGGAACACTGAAGCTTTCTTT	CASRLLIGNTEAFF
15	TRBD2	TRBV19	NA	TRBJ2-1	TGTGCCAGTACCCAACTAGCGGGAGCCGACAATGAGCAGTTCTTC	CASTQLAGADNEQFF
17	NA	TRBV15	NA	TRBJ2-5	TGTGCCAAAAGCGGGGCCCCGCCGGGCGGGGGCCCGGGGACCCAGTACTTC	CAKSGAPPGGGPGTQYF
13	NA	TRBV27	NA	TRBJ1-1	TGTGCCAGCAGTTTAGGGGCTAACACTGAAGCTTTCTTT	CASSLGANTEAFF
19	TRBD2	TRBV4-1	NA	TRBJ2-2	TGCGCCAGCAGCCAAGAGGAAGTGGTGACTAGCGGGAACACCGGGGAGCTGTTTTTT	CASSQEEVVTSGNTGELFF
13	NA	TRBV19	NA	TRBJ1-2	TGTGCCAGTAGTATAGGGGTGACGGGGGGCTACACCTTC	CASSIGVTGGYTF
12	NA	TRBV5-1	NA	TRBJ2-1	TGCGCCAGCAGCCCGGAGGGCAATGAGCAGTTCTTC	CASSPEGNEQFF